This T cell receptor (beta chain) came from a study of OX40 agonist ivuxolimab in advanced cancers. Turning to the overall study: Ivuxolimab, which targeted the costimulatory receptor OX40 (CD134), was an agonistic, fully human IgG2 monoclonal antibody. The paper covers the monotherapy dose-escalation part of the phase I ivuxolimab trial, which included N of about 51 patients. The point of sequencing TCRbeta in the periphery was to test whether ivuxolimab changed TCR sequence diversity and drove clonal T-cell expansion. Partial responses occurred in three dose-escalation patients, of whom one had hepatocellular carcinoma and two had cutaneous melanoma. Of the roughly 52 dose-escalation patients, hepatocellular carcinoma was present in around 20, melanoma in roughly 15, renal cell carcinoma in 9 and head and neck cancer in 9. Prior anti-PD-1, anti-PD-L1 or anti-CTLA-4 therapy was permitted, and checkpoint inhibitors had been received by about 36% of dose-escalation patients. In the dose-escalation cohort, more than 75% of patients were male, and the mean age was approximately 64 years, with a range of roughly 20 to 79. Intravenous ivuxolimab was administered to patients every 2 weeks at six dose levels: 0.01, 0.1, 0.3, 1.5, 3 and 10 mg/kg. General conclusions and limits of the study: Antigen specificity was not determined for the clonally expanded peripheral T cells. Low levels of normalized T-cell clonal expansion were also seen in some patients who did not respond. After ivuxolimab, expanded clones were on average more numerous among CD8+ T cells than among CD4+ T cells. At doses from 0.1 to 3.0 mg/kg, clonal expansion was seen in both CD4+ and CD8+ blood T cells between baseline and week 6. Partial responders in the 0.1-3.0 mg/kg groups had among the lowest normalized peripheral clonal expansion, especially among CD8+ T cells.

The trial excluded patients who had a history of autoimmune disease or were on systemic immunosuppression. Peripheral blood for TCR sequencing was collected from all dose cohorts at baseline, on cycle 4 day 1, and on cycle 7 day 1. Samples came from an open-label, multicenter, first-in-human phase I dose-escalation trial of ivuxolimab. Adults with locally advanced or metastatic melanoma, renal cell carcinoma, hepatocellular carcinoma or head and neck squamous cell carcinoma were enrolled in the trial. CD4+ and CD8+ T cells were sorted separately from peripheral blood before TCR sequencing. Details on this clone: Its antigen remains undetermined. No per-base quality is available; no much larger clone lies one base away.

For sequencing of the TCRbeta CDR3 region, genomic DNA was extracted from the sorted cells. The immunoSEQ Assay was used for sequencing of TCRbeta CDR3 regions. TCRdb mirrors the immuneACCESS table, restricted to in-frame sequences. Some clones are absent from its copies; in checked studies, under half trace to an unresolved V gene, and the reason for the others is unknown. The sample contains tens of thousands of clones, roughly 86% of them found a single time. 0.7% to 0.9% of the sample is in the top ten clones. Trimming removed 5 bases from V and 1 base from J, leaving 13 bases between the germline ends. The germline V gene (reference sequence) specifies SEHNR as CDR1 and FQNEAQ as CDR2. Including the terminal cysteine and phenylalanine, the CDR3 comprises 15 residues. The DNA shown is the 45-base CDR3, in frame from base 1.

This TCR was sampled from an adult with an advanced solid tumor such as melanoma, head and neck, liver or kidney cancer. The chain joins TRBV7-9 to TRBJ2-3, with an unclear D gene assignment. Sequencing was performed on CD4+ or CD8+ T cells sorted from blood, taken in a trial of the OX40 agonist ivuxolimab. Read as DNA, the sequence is TGTGCCAGCAGCCTATTGATACGGGGCACAGATACGCAGTATTTT. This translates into CASSLLIRGTDTQYF.